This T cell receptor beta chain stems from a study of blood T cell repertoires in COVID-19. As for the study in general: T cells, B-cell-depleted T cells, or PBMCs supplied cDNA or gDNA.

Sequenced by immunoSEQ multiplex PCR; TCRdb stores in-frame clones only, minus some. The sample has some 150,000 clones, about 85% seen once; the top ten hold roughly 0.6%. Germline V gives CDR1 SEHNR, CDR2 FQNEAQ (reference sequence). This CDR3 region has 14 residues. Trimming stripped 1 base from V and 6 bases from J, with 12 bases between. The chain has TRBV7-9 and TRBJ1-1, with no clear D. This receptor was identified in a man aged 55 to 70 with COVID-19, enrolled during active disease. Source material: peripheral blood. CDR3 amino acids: CASSLGRGLAEAFF. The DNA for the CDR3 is TGTGCCAGCAGCTTAGGACGCGGGCTGGCTGAAGCTTTCTTT. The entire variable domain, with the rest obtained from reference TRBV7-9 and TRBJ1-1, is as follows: DTGVSQNPRHKITKRGQNVTFRCDPISEHNRLYWYRQTLGQGPEFLTYFQNEAQLEKSRLLSDRFSAERPKGSFSTLEIQRTEQGDSAMYLCASSLGRGLAEAFFGQGTRLTVV.